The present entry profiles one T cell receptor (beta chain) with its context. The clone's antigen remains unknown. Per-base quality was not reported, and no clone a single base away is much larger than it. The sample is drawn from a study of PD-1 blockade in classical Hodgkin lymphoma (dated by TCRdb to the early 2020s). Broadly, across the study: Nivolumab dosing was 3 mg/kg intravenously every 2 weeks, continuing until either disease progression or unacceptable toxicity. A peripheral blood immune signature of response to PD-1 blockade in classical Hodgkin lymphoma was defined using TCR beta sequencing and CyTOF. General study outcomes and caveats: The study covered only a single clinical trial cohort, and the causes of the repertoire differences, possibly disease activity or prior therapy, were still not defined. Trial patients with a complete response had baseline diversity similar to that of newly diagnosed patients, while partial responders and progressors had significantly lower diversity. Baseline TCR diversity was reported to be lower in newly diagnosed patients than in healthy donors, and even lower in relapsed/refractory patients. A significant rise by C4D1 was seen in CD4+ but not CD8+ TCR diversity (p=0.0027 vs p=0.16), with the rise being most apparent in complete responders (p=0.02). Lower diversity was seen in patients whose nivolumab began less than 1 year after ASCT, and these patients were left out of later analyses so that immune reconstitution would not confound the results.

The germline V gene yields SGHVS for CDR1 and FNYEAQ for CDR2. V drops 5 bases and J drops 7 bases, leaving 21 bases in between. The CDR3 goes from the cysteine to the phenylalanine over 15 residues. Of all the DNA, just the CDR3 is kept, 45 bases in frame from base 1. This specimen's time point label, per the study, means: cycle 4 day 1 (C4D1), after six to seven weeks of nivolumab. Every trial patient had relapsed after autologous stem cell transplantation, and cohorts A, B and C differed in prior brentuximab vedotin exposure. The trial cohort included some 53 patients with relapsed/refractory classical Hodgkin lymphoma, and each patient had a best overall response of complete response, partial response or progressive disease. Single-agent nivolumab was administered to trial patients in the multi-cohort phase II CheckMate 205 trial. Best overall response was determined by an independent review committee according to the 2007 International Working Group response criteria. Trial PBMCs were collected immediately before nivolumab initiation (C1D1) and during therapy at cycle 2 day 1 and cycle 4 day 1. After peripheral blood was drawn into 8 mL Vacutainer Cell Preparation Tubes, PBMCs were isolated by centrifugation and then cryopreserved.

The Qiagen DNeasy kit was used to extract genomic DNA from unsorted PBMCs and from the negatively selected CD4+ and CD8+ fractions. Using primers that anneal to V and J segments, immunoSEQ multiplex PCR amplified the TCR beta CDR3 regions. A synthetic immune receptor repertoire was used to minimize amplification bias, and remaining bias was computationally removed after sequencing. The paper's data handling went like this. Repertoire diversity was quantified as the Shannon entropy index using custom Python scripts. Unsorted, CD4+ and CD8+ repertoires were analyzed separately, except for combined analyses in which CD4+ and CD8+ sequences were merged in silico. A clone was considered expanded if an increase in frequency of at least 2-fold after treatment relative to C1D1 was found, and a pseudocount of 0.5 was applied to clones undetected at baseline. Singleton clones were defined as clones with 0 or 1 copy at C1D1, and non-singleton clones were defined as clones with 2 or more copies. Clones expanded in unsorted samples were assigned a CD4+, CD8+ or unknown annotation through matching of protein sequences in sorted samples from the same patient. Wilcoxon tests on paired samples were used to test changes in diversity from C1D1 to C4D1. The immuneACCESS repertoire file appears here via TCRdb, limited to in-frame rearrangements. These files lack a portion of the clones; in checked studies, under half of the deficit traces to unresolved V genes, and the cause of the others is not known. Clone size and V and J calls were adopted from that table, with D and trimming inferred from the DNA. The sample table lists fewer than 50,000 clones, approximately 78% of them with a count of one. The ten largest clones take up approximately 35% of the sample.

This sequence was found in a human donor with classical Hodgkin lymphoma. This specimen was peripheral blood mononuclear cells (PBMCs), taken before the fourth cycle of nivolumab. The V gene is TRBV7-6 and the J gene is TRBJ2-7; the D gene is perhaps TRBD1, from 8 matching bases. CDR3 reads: CASSRSTGEGWEQYF. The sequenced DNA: TGTGCCAGCAGCCGATCGACAGGGGAGGGTTGGGAGCAGTACTTC. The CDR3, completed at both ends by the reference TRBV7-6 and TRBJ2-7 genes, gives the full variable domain GAGVSQSPRYKVTKRGQDVALRCDPISGHVSLYWYRQALGQGPEFLTYFNYEAQQDKSGLPNDRFSAERPEGSISTLTIQRTEQRDSAMYRCASSRSTGEGWEQYFGPGTRLTVT.